The 19 T cell receptor beta chains listed next were all sequenced from one sample in a study of CD8 T cells in Susac syndrome. RNA, at about 0.45 to 1 ug, was reverse transcribed with random hexamers. From the immunoSEQ multiplex PCR reads, TCRdb called clonotypes with MiXCR, one entry per CDR3 protein. Of approximately 46,000 distinct CDR3 sequences listed, 85% to 95% are singletons. Sequencing used CD8+ T cells from PBMCs. The receptors were sampled from a human donor in good health.

The chain has TRBV4-3 and TRBJ1-5; D gene uncertain. Trimming shortened V by 0 bases and J by 0 bases, and 12 bases separated the two germline ends. This CDR3 contains 17 residues. Per the germline V gene, CDR1 is LGHNA and CDR2 is YSLEER. The CDR3 nucleotides are TGCGCCAGCAGCCAAGATGGTGGAAAATATAGCAATCAGCCCCAGCATTTT. This sequence encodes CASSQDGGKYSNQPQHF.

The chain recombines TRBV29-1 with TRBJ2-5; 10 bases line up with TRBD2. The CDR3 consists of 16 residues. J gave up 9 bases and V 1 base, and 14 bases lay outside the gene matches. Germline CDR1 is SQVTM and CDR2 is ANQGSEA. The CDR3 DNA follows: TGCAGCGTTGAAGGGTCGGTAGCGGGAGGAGAGTGGGCCCAGTACTTC. It is translated as CSVEGSVAGGEWAQYF.

V usage is TRBV20-1 and J usage is TRBJ2-7; D perhaps matches TRBD2 (6 bases). Trimming took 3 bases from V and 5 from J, leaving 17 bases between them. The CDR3 runs to 14 residues. Germline V CDR1 and CDR2: DFQATT, SNEGSKA (reference sequence). The CDR3 sequence is CSASRGIVDHEQYF. The CDR3 DNA follows: TGCAGTGCTAGTCGGGGGATAGTGGATCACGAGCAGTACTTC.

This clonotype was recorded once. J is TRBJ2-3 and V is TRBV6-5; D perhaps matches TRBD2 (5 bases). Germline assignment: CDR1 MNHEY and CDR2 SVGAGI. The CDR3 sequence is 14 residues long. The V end was cut by 6 bases, the J end by 5 bases, with 15 bases between. The DNA for the CDR3 is TGTGCCAGCAGCCCTAGTTCAGAGGGAGATACGCAGTATTTT. Translated: CASSPSSEGDTQYF.

The J gene is TRBJ2-1, the V gene TRBV7-9, with D uncertain. V was pared by 1 base and J by 9 bases, with 1 base between. Germline loops: CDR1 SEHNR, CDR2 FQNEAQ (reference sequence). This CDR3 region has 10 residues. The CDR3 DNA reads as TGTGCCAGCAGCTTAGGTGAGCAGTTCTTC. The encoded protein is CASSLGEQFF.

The chain has TRBV7-9 and TRBJ2-7; D ambiguous. Trimming took 0 bases from V and 2 from J, leaving 14 bases between them. CDR3 length: 16 residues. CDR1 is SEHNR and CDR2 is FQNEAQ in the germline V gene (reference sequence). The CDR3 spells CASSLAPGGAPYEQYF. In DNA, the CDR3 is TGTGCCAGCAGCTTAGCTCCCGGCGGAGCCCCCTACGAGCAGTACTTC.

In DNA form, the CDR3 reads TGCAGTGCTAGAGACGGGACTAGCGGGAGCTCCTACGAGCAGTACTTC. Its protein is CSARDGTSGSSYEQYF. The chain couples TRBV20-1 to TRBJ2-7; 14 positions agree with TRBD2. This CDR3 is built from 16 residues. Germline CDR1 and CDR2: DFQATT and SNEGSKA (reference sequence). The J segment lost 0 bases and the V segment lost 0 bases, leaving 1 base of the junction unmatched.

The chain uses TRBV4-1 and TRBJ2-1, with 7 bases matching TRBD1. The CDR3 consists of 15 residues. With 0 bases clipped from V and 6 bases from J, the junction kept 5 bases outside the gene matches. CDR1 and CDR2 (germline): MGHRA, YSYEKL. DNA for the CDR3: TGCGCCAGCAGCCAAGAACAGGGGACCCCCAATGAGCAGTTCTTC. Translating gives CASSQEQGTPNEQFF.

This clonotype was counted a single time. The chain links TRBV24-1 to TRBJ1-2; D is uncertain. V was pared by 6 bases and J by 4 bases, with 11 bases between. Per the germline V gene, CDR1 is KGHDR and CDR2 is SFDVKD. The CDR3 consists of 13 residues. Written as DNA, the CDR3 is TGTGCCACCAGTAAGTCCCGAAGCTATGGCTACACCTTC. Translation: CATSKSRSYGYTF.

The rearrangement joins TRBV11-2 to TRBJ1-5, with 7 positions matching TRBD1. The CDR3 is 15 residues long. J was trimmed by 6 bases and V by 5 bases; bases with no gene match: 10. The V gene's germline CDR1 is SGHAT and CDR2 FQNNGV. Written as DNA, the CDR3 is TGTGCCAGCAGCCGCCTTACAGGGGTAGGTCAGCCCCAGCATTTT. As protein: CASSRLTGVGQPQHF.

This chain uses TRBV24-1 with TRBJ2-2, with D possibly being TRBD1 (5 bases). This CDR3 is 14 amino acids long. Looked up from germline, CDR1 is KGHDR and CDR2 is SFDVKD. Trimming removed 3 bases at V and 6 bases at J, with 10 bases between. The CDR3: CATSDRRGPGELFF. The CDR3 bases are TGTGCCACCAGTGATCGTAGGGGTCCCGGGGAGCTGTTTTTT.

In DNA, the CDR3 is TGTGCCAGCAGCTTAGGGTACGGGGTTTCCTACGAGCAGTACTTC. Translated: CASSLGYGVSYEQYF. The chain has TRBV7-9 and TRBJ2-7; the D gene is possibly TRBD2 (5 bases). The germline CDR1 and CDR2 sequences are SEHNR and FQNEAQ (reference sequence). The CDR3 runs 15 residues. V lost 1 base and J 1 base, leaving 11 bases between the germline ends.

This clonotype was seen more than once but under ten times. The chain links TRBV7-2 to TRBJ2-5, with D possibly matching TRBD2 (6 bases). Germline V gene lookup returns CDR1 SGHTA and CDR2 FQGNSA. The CDR3 is made up of 15 amino acids. V was shortened by 1 base and J by 3 bases, with 12 bases between the two germline ends. The CDR3 bases are TGTGCCAGCAGCTTAGGGGTCTCTAGCGAAGAGACCCAGTACTTC. Amino acids: CASSLGVSSEETQYF.

CDR3 nucleotides: TGTGCCAGCAGCCAGCTTCCAGAAAAAGCTTTCTTT. This codes for CASSQLPEKAFF. This sequence joins TRBV3-1 and TRBJ1-1; D call uncertain. The CDR3 loop spans 12 amino acids. CDR1 and CDR2 from the germline V gene are LGHDT and YNNKEL (reference sequence). Trimming removed 3 bases at V and 9 bases at J, with 11 bases between.

This clonotype was detected once. At one end, the junction sequence differs from germline, possibly due to a read error. V is TRBV4-3 and J is TRBJ1-4, with TRBD1 matching over 8 bases. The CDR3 is 14 amino acids. Germline V gene data show CDR1 as LGHNA and CDR2 as YSLEER. Here the CDR3 DNA reads TGCGCCAGCAGCCAAGATAGTAATACGGACAGGGTGCAGTTT. This translates into CASSQDSNTDRVQF.

This clonotype was counted once. This rearrangement joins TRBV7-9 to TRBJ1-2, with TRBD1 matching over 8 bases. V lost 3 bases and J lost 5; bases outside the gene matches: 11. The CDR3 sequence is 16 residues long. Looked up from germline, CDR1 is SEHNR and CDR2 is FQNEAQ (reference sequence). The CDR3 region has the DNA TGTGCCAGCAGCTTCCCTCCAGGGGGCGCGGGGTATGGCTACACCTTC. Amino acid sequence: CASSFPPGGAGYGYTF.

A single count supports this clonotype. The CDR3 nucleotides are TGTGCCAGCAGTCGCGGACAAAACACTGAAGCTTTCTTT. It specifies CASSRGQNTEAFF. J is TRBJ1-1 and V is TRBV27; maybe TRBD1 (5 bases). The CDR3 is 13 amino acids. V was cut by 5 bases and J by 2 bases, with 9 bases left in between. From germline, CDR1 is MNHEY and CDR2 SMNVEV (reference sequence).

The CDR3 reads CASSPRWAYEQYF. In DNA, the CDR3 is TGCGCCAGCAGCCCGCGTTGGGCCTACGAGCAGTACTTC. The J gene is TRBJ2-7, the V gene TRBV5-1; D unresolved. Germline loops: CDR1 SGHRS, CDR2 YFSETQ. The V end was cut by 4 bases, the J end by 2 bases, with 10 bases between. The CDR3 runs 13 residues. The whole variable domain, remainder taken from reference TRBV5-1 and TRBJ2-7, is KAGVTQTPRYLIKTRGQQVTLSCSPISGHRSVSWYQQTPGQGLQFLFEYFSETQRNKGNFPGRFSGRQFSNSRSEMNVSTLELGDSALYLCASSPRWAYEQYFGPGTRLTVT.

The chain uses TRBV7-9 and TRBJ2-1; tentative D call: TRBD2 (5 bases). Trimming removed 4 bases at V and 0 bases at J, with 10 bases between. The length of the CDR3 is 15 residues. Germline loops: CDR1 SEHNR, CDR2 FQNEAQ (reference sequence). The CDR3 region has the DNA TGTGCCAGCAGCTGGGGAGAAGGCTCCTACAATGAGCAGTTCTTC. Residues: CASSWGEGSYNEQFF.